This T cell receptor beta chain is drawn from a study of shared T cell receptors in the human thymus. The germline V gene has CDR1 SEHNR and CDR2 FQNEAQ (reference sequence). The CDR3 has 18 amino acids. V lost 4 bases to trimming and J lost 3 bases, with 22 bases between them. The protocol was immunoSEQ multiplex PCR, while the TCRdb copy is restricted to in-frame clones and leaves out a portion. The sample yields about 380,000 clones, 95% seen once. The gene calls are TRBV7-9 and TRBJ1-3; D is unclear. The sample comprised thymocytes. The clonotype originates from a human donor. For the CDR3, the DNA is TGTGCCAGCAGCTCCCCCCGCTCCCTTCGTGTGGATGGAAACACCATATATTTT. It codes for CASSSPRSLRVDGNTIYF. Full variable domain (outside the CDR3, taken from reference TRBV7-9 and TRBJ1-3): DTGVSQNPRHKITKRGQNVTFRCDPISEHNRLYWYRQTLGQGPEFLTYFQNEAQLEKSRLLSDRFSAERPKGSFSTLEIQRTEQGDSAMYLCASSSPRSLRVDGNTIYFGEGSWLTVV.